This TCR beta chain was sequenced during a study of blood T cell repertoires in COVID-19. Study background: Whether acute or convalescent, the COVID-19 samples came from the United States, Italy and Spain. Sources were T cells, B-cell-depleted T cells, or PBMCs; the material itself was cDNA or gDNA.

It was during active infection that Seattle patients were enrolled and then longitudinally followed. In the authors' workflow: Estimates of nucleated cell counts were drawn from the amplification of reference gene primers. Clones were sequenced by immunoSEQ multiplex PCR, and TCRdb holds only the in-frame ones, with some missing. V, J and clone size were drawn from that table, and D and trimming were deduced from the DNA. Of about 220,000 clones detected, 65% to 90% appear once; the ten largest clones hold about 2.5%. The V end was cut by 1 base, the J end by 5 bases, with 7 bases between. CDR1 SGHDT and CDR2 YYEEEE come from the germline V gene. CDR3 length equals 12 residues.

The chain combines TRBV5-6 with TRBJ2-7; D ambiguous. The sample taken for sequencing was peripheral blood. The TCR was taken from a woman in her sixties or seventies with COVID-19, enrolled during active disease. CDR3 coding DNA: TGTGCCAGCAGCTTGAGACTTCACGAGCAGTACTTC. Protein product: CASSLRLHEQYF. Variable domain in full (rest from reference TRBV5-6 and TRBJ2-7): DAGVTQSPTHLIKTRGQQVTLRCSPKSGHDTVSWYQQALGQGPQFIFQYYEEEERQRGNFPDRFSGHQFPNYSSELNVNALLLGDSALYLCASSLRLHEQYFGPGTRLTVT.